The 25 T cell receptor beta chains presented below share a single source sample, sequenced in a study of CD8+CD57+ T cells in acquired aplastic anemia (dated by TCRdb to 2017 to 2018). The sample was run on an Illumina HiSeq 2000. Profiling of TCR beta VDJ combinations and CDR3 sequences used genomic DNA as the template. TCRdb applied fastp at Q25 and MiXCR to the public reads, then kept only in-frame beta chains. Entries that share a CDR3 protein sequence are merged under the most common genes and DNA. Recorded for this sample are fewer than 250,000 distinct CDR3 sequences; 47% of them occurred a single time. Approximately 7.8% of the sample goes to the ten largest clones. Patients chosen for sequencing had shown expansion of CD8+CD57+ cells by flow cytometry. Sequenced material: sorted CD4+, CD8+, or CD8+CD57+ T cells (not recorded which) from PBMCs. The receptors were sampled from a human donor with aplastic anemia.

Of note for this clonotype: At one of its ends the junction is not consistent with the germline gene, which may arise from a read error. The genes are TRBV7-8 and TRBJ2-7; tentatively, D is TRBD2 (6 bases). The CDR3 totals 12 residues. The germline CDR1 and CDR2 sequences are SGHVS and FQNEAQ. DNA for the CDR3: TGCGCCAGCAGCCATATAGCGGACGAGCAGTACTTC. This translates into CASSHIADEQYF.

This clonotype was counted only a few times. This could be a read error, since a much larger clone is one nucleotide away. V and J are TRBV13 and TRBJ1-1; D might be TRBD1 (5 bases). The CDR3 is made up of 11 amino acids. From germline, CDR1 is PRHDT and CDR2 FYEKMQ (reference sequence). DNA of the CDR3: TGTGTCAGCACCGAGGCGGGGCAAGCTTTCTTT. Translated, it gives CVSTEAGQAFF. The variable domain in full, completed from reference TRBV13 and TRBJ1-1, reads AAGVIQSPRHLIKEKRETATLKCYPIPRHDTVYWYQQGPGQDPQFLISFYEKMQSDKGSIPDRFSAQQFSDYHSELNMSSLELGDSALYFCVSTEAGQAFFGQGTRLTVV.

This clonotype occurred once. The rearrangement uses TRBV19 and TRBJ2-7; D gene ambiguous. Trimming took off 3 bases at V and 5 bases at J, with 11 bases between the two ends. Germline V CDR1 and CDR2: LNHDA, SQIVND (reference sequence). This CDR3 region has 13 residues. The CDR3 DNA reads TGTGCCAGTAGTATCGCCCCGGCCAACGAGCAGTACTTC. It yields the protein CASSIAPANEQYF.

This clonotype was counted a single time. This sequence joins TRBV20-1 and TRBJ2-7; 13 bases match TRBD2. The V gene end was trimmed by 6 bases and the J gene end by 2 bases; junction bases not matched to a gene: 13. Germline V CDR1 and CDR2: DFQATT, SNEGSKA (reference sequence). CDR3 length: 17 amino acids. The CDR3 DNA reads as TGCAGTGCCTCGGGACTAGCGGGGCCCCAAATTCCCTACGAGCAGTACTTC. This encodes CSASGLAGPQIPYEQYF.

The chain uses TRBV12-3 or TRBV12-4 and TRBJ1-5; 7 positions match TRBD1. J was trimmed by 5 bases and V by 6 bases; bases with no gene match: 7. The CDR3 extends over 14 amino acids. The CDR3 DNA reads TGTGCCAGCAGCATACAGGGGTTGGATCAGCCCCAGCATTTT. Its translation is CASSIQGLDQPQHF.

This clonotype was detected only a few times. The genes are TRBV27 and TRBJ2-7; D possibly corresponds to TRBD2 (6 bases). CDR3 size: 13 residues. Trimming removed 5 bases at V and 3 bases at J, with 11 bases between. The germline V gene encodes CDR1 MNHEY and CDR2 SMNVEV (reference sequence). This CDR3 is CASSLGTFYEQYF. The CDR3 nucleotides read TGTGCCAGCAGTCTCGGGACTTTCTACGAGCAGTACTTC.

The CDR3 reads CASSPEGGNEKLFF. The DNA for the CDR3 is TGTGCCAGCAGCCCCGAGGGGGGGAATGAAAAACTGTTTTTT. The rearrangement uses TRBV9 and TRBJ1-4; D is possibly TRBD1 (6 bases). V lost 4 bases and J lost 5, with 12 bases in between. This CDR3 is built from 14 residues. Germline assignment: CDR1 SGDLS and CDR2 YYNGEE.

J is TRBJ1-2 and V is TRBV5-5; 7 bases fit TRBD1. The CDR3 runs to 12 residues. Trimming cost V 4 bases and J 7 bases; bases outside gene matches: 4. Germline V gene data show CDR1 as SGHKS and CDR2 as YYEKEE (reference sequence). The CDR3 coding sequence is TGTGCCAGCAGCGTCGGGACAGTTGGCTACACCTTC. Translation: CASSVGTVGYTF.

In nucleotides, the CDR3 is TGTGCCAGCTTGGGACTAGCGGGAGATACGCAGTATTTT. It yields the protein CASLGLAGDTQYF. The V gene is TRBV27, the J gene TRBJ2-3; 12 nucleotides align to TRBD2. The trim removed 8 bases at V and 5 bases at J, leaving 2 bases unmatched. Germline lookup yields CDR1 MNHEY and CDR2 SMNVEV (reference sequence). This CDR3 comprises 13 residues.

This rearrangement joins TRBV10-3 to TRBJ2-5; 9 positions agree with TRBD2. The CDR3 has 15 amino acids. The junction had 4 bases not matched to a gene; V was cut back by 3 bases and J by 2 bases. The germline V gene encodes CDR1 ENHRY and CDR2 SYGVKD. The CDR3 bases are TGTGCCATCAGTGATATGCGGGAGGGGCAAGAGACCCAGTACTTC. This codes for CAISDMREGQETQYF.

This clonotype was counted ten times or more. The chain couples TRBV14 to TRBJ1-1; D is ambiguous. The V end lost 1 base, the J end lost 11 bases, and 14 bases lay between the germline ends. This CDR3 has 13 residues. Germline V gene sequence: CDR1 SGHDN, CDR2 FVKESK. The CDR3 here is CASSQVSSWTAFF. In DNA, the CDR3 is TGTGCCAGCAGCCAAGTTAGCAGTTGGACGGCTTTCTTT. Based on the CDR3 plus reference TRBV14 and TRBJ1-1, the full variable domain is EAGVTQFPSHSVIEKGQTVTLRCDPISGHDNLYWYRRVMGKEIKFLLHFVKESKQDESGMPNNRFLAERTGGTYSTLKVQPAELEDSGVYFCASSQVSSWTAFFGQGTRLTVV.

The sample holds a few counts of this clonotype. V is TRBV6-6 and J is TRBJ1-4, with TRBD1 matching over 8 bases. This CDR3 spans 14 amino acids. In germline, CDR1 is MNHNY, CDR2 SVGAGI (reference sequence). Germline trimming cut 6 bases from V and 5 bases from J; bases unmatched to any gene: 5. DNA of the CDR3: TGTGCCAGCAGGGGGACAGGTGGAAATGAAAAACTGTTTTTT. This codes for CASRGTGGNEKLFF.

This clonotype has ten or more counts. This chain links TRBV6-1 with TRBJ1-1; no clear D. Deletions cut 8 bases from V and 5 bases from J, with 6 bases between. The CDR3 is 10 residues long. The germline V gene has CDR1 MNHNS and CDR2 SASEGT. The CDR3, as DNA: TGTGCCAGCGGGATAACTGAAGCTTTCTTT. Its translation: CASGITEAFF.

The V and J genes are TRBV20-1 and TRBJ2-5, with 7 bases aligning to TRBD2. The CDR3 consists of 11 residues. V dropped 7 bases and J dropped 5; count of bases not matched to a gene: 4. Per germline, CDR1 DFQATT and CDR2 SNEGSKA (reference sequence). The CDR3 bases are TGCAGTGTGGTGGGGGGGGAGACCCAGTACTTC. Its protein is CSVVGGETQYF.

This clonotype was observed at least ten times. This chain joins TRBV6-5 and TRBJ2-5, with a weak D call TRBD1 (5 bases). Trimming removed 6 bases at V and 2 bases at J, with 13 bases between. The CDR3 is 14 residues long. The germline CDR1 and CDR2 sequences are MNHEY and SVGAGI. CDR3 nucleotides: TGTGCCAGCAGCCCAGGACAAGCACAAGAGACCCAGTACTTC. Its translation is CASSPGQAQETQYF.

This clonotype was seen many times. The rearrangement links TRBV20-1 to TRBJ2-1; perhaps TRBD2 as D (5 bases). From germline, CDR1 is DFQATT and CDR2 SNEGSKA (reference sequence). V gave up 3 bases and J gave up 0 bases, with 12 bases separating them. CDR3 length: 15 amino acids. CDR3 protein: CSASVALSSYNEQFF. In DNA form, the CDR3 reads TGCAGTGCTAGTGTAGCGTTAAGCTCCTACAATGAGCAGTTCTTC.

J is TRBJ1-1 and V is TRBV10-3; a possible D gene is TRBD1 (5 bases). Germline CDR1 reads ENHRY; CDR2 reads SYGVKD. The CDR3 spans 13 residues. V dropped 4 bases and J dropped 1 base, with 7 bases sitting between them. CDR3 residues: CAISGQPNTEAFF. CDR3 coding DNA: TGTGCCATCAGTGGACAGCCGAACACTGAAGCTTTCTTT.

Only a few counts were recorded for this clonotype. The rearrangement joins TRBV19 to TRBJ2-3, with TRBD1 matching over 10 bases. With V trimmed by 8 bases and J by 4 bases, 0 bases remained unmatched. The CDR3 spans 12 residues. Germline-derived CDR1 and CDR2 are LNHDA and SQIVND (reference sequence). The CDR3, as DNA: TGTGCCAGTGGACAGGGGGCAGATACGCAGTATTTT. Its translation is CASGQGADTQYF.

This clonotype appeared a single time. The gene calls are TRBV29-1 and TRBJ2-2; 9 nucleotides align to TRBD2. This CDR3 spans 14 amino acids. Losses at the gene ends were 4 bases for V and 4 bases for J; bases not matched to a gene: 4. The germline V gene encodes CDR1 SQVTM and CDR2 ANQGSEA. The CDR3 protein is CSVVAGEGTGELFF. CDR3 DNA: TGCAGCGTTGTAGCGGGAGAGGGCACCGGGGAGCTGTTTTTT.

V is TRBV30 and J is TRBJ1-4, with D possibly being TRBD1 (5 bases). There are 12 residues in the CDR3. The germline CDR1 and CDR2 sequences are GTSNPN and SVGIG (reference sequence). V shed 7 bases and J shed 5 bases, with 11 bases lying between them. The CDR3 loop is CASTDRNEKLFF. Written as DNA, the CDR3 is TGTGCCTCGACCGACAGAAATGAAAAACTGTTTTTT.

CDR3 nucleotides: TGCAGTGCTGGCCCAGGGGATGGGGCTCAGCCCCAGCATTTT. Its translation: CSAGPGDGAQPQHF. J is TRBJ1-5 and V is TRBV20-1; D is perhaps TRBD1 (6 bases). The CDR3 is 14 amino acids. V was cut by 5 bases and J by 6 bases, with 17 bases left in between. The germline V gene has CDR1 DFQATT and CDR2 SNEGSKA (reference sequence).

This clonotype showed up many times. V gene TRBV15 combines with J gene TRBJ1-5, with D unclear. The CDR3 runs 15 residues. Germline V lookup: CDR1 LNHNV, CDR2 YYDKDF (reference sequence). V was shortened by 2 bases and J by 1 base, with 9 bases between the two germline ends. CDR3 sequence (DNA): TGTGCCACCAGCAGAACTCCAGGAAGCAATCAGCCCCAGCATTTT. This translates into CATSRTPGSNQPQHF.

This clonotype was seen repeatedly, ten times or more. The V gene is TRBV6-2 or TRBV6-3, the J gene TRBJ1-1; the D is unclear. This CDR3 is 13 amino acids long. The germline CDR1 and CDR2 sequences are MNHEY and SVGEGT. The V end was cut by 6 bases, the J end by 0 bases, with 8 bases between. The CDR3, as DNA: TGTGCCAGCAGGGTGGGAGTGAACACTGAAGCTTTCTTT. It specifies CASRVGVNTEAFF.

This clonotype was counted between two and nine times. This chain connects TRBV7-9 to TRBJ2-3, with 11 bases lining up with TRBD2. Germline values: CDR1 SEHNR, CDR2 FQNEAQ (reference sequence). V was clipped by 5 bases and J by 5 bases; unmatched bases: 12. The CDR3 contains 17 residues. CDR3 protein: CASSTRGPGLAEDTQYF. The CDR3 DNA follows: TGTGCCAGCAGCACCCGCGGGCCGGGACTAGCGGAAGATACGCAGTATTTT.

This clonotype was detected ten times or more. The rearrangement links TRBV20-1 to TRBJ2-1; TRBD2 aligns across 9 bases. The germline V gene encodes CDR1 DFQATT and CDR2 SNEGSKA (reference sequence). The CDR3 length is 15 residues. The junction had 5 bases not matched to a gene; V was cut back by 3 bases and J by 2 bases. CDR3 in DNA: TGCAGTGCTAGCGGTGCTAGCGGGACCTACAATGAGCAGTTCTTC. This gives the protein CSASGASGTYNEQFF.